This TCR beta chain was captured in a study of blood T cell repertoires in COVID-19. Whole-study context: Samples taken during acute and convalescent COVID-19 were collected in the United States, Italy and Spain.

Germline assignment: CDR1 SGHDT and CDR2 YYEEEE. The V gene lost 0 bases and the J gene lost 3 bases, with 13 bases spanning the gap. The CDR3 length is 15 residues. Data came from immunoSEQ multiplex PCR; TCRdb stores just in-frame clones and leaves some out. Among roughly 240,000 clones listed, approximately 82% were seen once. The origin of this receptor is a man between 60 and 75 years old who had recovered from COVID-19. The rearrangement links TRBV5-6 to TRBJ2-7; TRBD1 might be the D (6 bases). Sequenced input: peripheral blood. CDR3 sequence: CASSLGAGAFYEQYF. The CDR3 coding sequence is TGTGCCAGCAGCTTGGGGGCAGGGGCCTTCTACGAGCAGTACTTC.